These 24 T cell receptor beta chains were sequenced from one sample in a study of T cells after yellow fever vaccination. Each CDR3 protein is one row after TCRdb ran MiXCR on the 5' RACE reads. The table has 250,000 to 350,000 distinct CDR3 sequences, about 6.9% seen once. This specimen consisted of PBMCs, obtained roughly seven weeks after the first yellow fever vaccination. These receptor sequences come from a man younger than 30 who received the YFV17D yellow fever vaccine.

This clonotype was observed a handful of times. The chain has TRBV6-1 and TRBJ1-5, with no clear D. The germline CDR1 and CDR2 sequences are MNHNS and SASEGT. This CDR3 has 13 residues. Trimming shortened V by 0 bases and J by 5 bases, and 5 bases separated the two germline ends. The CDR3 DNA is TGTGCCAGCAGTGAAGCGGGCCATCAGCCCCAGCATTTT. It translates to CASSEAGHQPQHF.

This clonotype was counted between two and nine times. The J gene is TRBJ1-6, the V gene TRBV4-1, with D maybe TRBD1 (5 bases). The CDR3 loop spans 16 amino acids. The V end was cut by 0 bases, the J end by 1 base, with 7 bases between. Germline CDR1 MGHRA, CDR2 YSYEKL. CDR3 coding DNA: TGCGCCAGCAGCCAAGATAGGGGATCCTATAATTCACCCCTCCACTTT. This sequence encodes CASSQDRGSYNSPLHF.

This clonotype was counted at least ten times. The gene calls are TRBV10-2 and TRBJ2-5; D possibly corresponds to TRBD2 (7 bases). The V gene's germline CDR1 is WSHSY and CDR2 SAAADI. The length of the CDR3 is 15 residues. Trimming shortened V by 1 base and J by 5 bases, and 14 bases separated the two germline ends. DNA for the CDR3: TGCGCCAGCAGTGAGTTTGGGGGGGCTAGCGAGACCCAGTACTTC. As protein: CASSEFGGASETQYF.

Only a few counts were recorded for this clonotype. The chain recombines TRBV7-2 with TRBJ2-3, with 12 bases lining up with TRBD2. The CDR3 runs to 16 residues. The germline V gene has CDR1 SGHTA and CDR2 FQGNSA. With V trimmed by 4 bases and J by 5 bases, 7 bases remained unmatched. CDR3 sequence: CASSSRLAGVLDTQYF. The CDR3 coding sequence is TGTGCCAGCAGCTCCCGACTAGCGGGGGTTTTAGATACGCAGTATTTT.

This clonotype was found a few times. The gene calls are TRBV9 and TRBJ2-1; the D gene could be TRBD1 or TRBD2 (6 bases each). The germline V gene has CDR1 SGDLS and CDR2 YYNGEE. V dropped 4 bases and J dropped 4 bases, with 24 bases sitting between them. There are 18 residues in the CDR3. Here the CDR3 DNA reads TGTGCCAGCAGCCCCGCCGGGCAGGGGTGGGGGGTTTACAATGAGCAGTTCTTC. Protein: CASSPAGQGWGVYNEQFF.

This clonotype came up a few times. The chain couples TRBV10-3 to TRBJ2-7; a possible D gene is TRBD1 (5 bases). Trimming shortened V by 6 bases and J by 1 base, and 10 bases separated the two germline ends. Germline assignment: CDR1 ENHRY and CDR2 SYGVKD. CDR3 size: 13 residues. Written as DNA, the CDR3 is TGTGCCATCAGGGGCCAGGGATCCTACGAGCAGTACTTC. Its translation: CAIRGQGSYEQYF.

This clonotype has a handful of counts. CDR3 sequence (DNA): TGTGCCAGCAGCTTAGTATCGTCAGATACGCAGTATTTT. It translates to CASSLVSSDTQYF. V gene TRBV7-2 combines with J gene TRBJ2-3; D unresolved. V shed 1 base and J shed 4 bases, with 6 bases lying between them. The germline gives CDR1 SGHTA, CDR2 FQGNSA. This CDR3 has 13 amino acids. Complete variable domain (other parts from reference TRBV7-2 and TRBJ2-3): GAGVSQSPSNKVTEKGKDVELRCDPISGHTALYWYRQSLGQGLEFLIYFQGNSAPDKSGLPSDRFSAERTGGSVSTLTIQRTQQEDSAVYLCASSLVSSDTQYFGPGTRLTVL.

This clonotype was seen ten or more times. The chain links TRBV7-9 to TRBJ1-1, with D perhaps TRBD1 (5 bases). V lost 5 bases and J 1 base, leaving 11 bases between the germline ends. Germline values: CDR1 SEHNR, CDR2 FQNEAQ (reference sequence). This CDR3 contains 14 residues. The CDR3 sequence is CASSEIGGNTEAFF. As DNA, the CDR3 is TGTGCCAGCAGCGAGATCGGGGGGAACACTGAAGCTTTCTTT.

This sequence joins TRBV19 and TRBJ2-5; possibly TRBD2 for D (6 bases). The CDR3 totals 15 residues. V lost 4 bases to trimming and J lost 0 bases, with 12 bases between them. Germline V lookup: CDR1 LNHDA, CDR2 SQIVND (reference sequence). For the CDR3, the DNA is TGTGCCAGTAGTAAGGAGGGACGCCACCAAGAGACCCAGTACTTC. Its protein is CASSKEGRHQETQYF.

This rearrangement joins TRBV10-2 to TRBJ2-3; D is unresolved. The V gene's germline CDR1 is WSHSY and CDR2 SAAADI. CDR3 length: 12 amino acids. Trimming removed 5 bases at V and 3 bases at J, with 6 bases between. The CDR3 region has the DNA TGCGCCAGCAGTTTCATGACAGATACGCAGTATTTT. Translation gives CASSFMTDTQYF.

At least ten counts were recorded for this clonotype. The CDR3 DNA follows: TGTGCCATCAGTGGGCCACAGGGGTCCGCCGGGGAGCTGTTTTTT. Translated, it gives CAISGPQGSAGELFF. The rearrangement links TRBV10-3 to TRBJ2-2; TRBD1 matches 7 bases. This CDR3 has 15 residues. The junction had 8 bases not matched to a gene; V was cut back by 4 bases and J by 6 bases. Germline V gene data show CDR1 as ENHRY and CDR2 as SYGVKD.

CDR3 nucleotide sequence: TGTGCCAGCCAGCCAGGGGCTGGGAACACTGAAGCTTTCTTT. Translation gives CASQPGAGNTEAFF. The rearrangement joins TRBV7-2 to TRBJ1-1; TRBD1 might be the D (6 bases). This CDR3 contains 14 residues. Germline V gene lookup returns CDR1 SGHTA and CDR2 FQGNSA. Trimming removed 8 bases from V and 1 base from J, with 14 bases in between.

This clonotype was found a few times. The gene calls are TRBV28 and TRBJ1-6, with D unclear. In germline, CDR1 is MDHEN, CDR2 SYDVKM. Trimming removed 3 bases from V and 8 bases from J, with 8 bases in between. The CDR3 extends over 13 amino acids. The chain's CDR3 is CASSFGPHSPLHF. In DNA, the CDR3 is TGTGCCAGCAGTTTCGGACCGCATTCACCCCTCCACTTT.

This clonotype was observed a handful of times. J is TRBJ2-5 and V is TRBV5-5; D remains unclear. Germline CDR1 reads SGHKS; CDR2 reads YYEKEE (reference sequence). The CDR3 runs 15 residues. V dropped 6 bases and J dropped 4 bases, with 19 bases sitting between them. CDR3 in DNA: TGTGCCAGCACCTATGACACACCTCGGGCAGAGACCCAGTACTTC. This sequence encodes CASTYDTPRAETQYF.

In this sample, this clonotype turned up a few times. The V and J genes are TRBV9 and TRBJ2-3; D may match TRBD1 or TRBD2 (5 bases each). This CDR3 has 13 residues. Germline lookup yields CDR1 SGDLS and CDR2 YYNGEE. Trimming took 2 bases from V and 4 from J, leaving 8 bases between them. The CDR3 DNA is TGTGCCAGCAGCGTCGGGACCCCAGATACGCAGTATTTT. Protein: CASSVGTPDTQYF.

The rearrangement uses TRBV5-5 and TRBJ2-2, with 14 bases matching TRBD2. The germline V gene encodes CDR1 SGHKS and CDR2 YYEKEE (reference sequence). With 4 bases clipped from V and 7 bases from J, the junction kept 12 bases outside the gene matches. CDR3 length equals 18 residues. CDR3 DNA sequence: TGTGCCAGCAGCCTGGGACTAGCGGGGGCCCTGCACATCGGGGAGCTGTTTTTT. Its protein is CASSLGLAGALHIGELFF.

Only a few counts were recorded for this clonotype. V is TRBV7-3 and J is TRBJ2-6; D not certain. Germline CDR1 reads SGHTA; CDR2 reads FQGTGA. The CDR3 is 15 amino acids. V was trimmed by 6 bases and J by 0 bases, leaving 9 bases between them. The CDR3 DNA is TGTGCCAGCAGTCAACAGCGCTCTGGGGCCAACGTCCTGACTTTC. Protein: CASSQQRSGANVLTF.

The table lists this clonotype with a few counts. The chain combines TRBV20-1 with TRBJ1-2; the D gene is possibly TRBD1 (6 bases). V shed 5 bases and J shed 6 bases, with 25 bases lying between them. In germline, CDR1 is DFQATT, CDR2 SNEGSKA (reference sequence). CDR3 length equals 16 residues. In DNA form, the CDR3 reads TGCAGTGCTCCTAGAGGGGGGTTGGAAACTTGGGATGGCTACACCTTC. Residues: CSAPRGGLETWDGYTF.

The chain carries TRBV12-3 or TRBV12-4 and TRBJ1-5, with D unclear. The CDR3 is 16 amino acids. Trimming pared 1 base from V and 1 base from J, leaving 11 bases between. The CDR3 protein is CASSLGGLWSNQPQHF. The DNA of the CDR3 is TGTGCCAGCAGTTTAGGAGGGCTCTGGAGCAATCAGCCCCAGCATTTT.

V usage is TRBV5-1 and J usage is TRBJ2-6; D not certain. V was cut by 5 bases and J by 2 bases, with 8 bases left in between. This CDR3 is 14 amino acids long. The germline CDR1 and CDR2 sequences are SGHRS and YFSETQ. CDR3 coding DNA: TGCGCCAGCAGGGAGCCTACTGGGGCCAACGTCCTGACTTTC. Amino acid sequence: CASREPTGANVLTF. The whole variable domain, remainder taken from reference TRBV5-1 and TRBJ2-6, is KAGVTQTPRYLIKTRGQQVTLSCSPISGHRSVSWYQQTPGQGLQFLFEYFSETQRNKGNFPGRFSGRQFSNSRSEMNVSTLELGDSALYLCASREPTGANVLTFGAGSRLTVL.

This clonotype has a handful of counts. The genes are TRBV5-1 and TRBJ2-3; the D gene is possibly TRBD1 (6 bases). The CDR3 is 14 residues long. Germline CDR1 and CDR2: SGHRS and YFSETQ. V was shortened by 3 bases and J by 6 bases, with 14 bases between the two germline ends. CDR3 region: CASSSPNRADTQYF. DNA of the CDR3: TGCGCCAGCAGCTCCCCAAACAGGGCTGATACGCAGTATTTT. Filled out from reference TRBV5-1 and TRBJ2-3, the complete variable domain reads KAGVTQTPRYLIKTRGQQVTLSCSPISGHRSVSWYQQTPGQGLQFLFEYFSETQRNKGNFPGRFSGRQFSNSRSEMNVSTLELGDSALYLCASSSPNRADTQYFGPGTRLTVL.

This clonotype has a handful of counts. This rearrangement joins TRBV4-3 to TRBJ2-5, with a possible D match to TRBD1 (5 bases). The CDR3 is made up of 15 amino acids. The V and J ends lost 4 bases and 2 bases respectively, with 14 bases between them. Germline V gene sequence: CDR1 LGHNA, CDR2 YSLEER. CDR3 sequence (DNA): TGCGCCAGCAGCCGTAGTATGGGGCCACAAGAGACCCAGTACTTC. Amino acid sequence: CASSRSMGPQETQYF.

This clonotype appeared a few times. This chain uses TRBV6-1 with TRBJ1-2; D gene uncertain. Trimming shortened V by 0 bases and J by 4 bases, and 12 bases separated the two germline ends. The CDR3 sequence is 15 residues long. Germline CDR1 MNHNS, CDR2 SASEGT. CDR3 protein: CASSEAVTSAYGYTF. CDR3 nucleotide sequence: TGTGCCAGCAGTGAAGCGGTAACGTCAGCCTATGGCTACACCTTC.

This clonotype was recorded many times. The chain has TRBV20-1 and TRBJ2-5; D may be TRBD2 (6 bases). CDR1 is DFQATT and CDR2 is SNEGSKA in the germline V gene (reference sequence). The V end lost 7 bases, the J end lost 1 base, and 13 bases lay between the germline ends. The CDR3 contains 13 residues. CDR3: CSVYSGGQETQYF. For the CDR3, the DNA is TGCAGTGTGTATAGCGGCGGCCAAGAGACCCAGTACTTC.